The 28 T cell receptor beta chains listed next were all sequenced from one sample in a study of tumor-infiltrating lymphocytes in localized non-small cell lung cancer. Sequencing used immunoSEQ multiplex PCR; TCRdb keeps in-frame clones, though not all of them. The sample has about 21,000 clones, more than 75% seen once. Sequencing was done on a sample of lung tumor tissue. The receptors originated from a human donor with non-small cell lung cancer.

The chain links TRBV5-1 to TRBJ2-7, with D tentatively TRBD1 (5 bases). The CDR3 has 13 residues. The V gene's germline CDR1 is SGHRS and CDR2 YFSETQ. V was cut by 0 bases and J by 3 bases, with 7 bases left in between. CDR3 region: CASSLGQNYEQYF. The DNA for the CDR3 is TGCGCCAGCAGCTTGGGACAGAACTACGAGCAGTACTTC.

This clone has only a few counts. The rearrangement joins TRBV7-9 to TRBJ2-1, with 9 bases that match TRBD2. The germline CDR1 and CDR2 sequences are SEHNR and FQNEAQ (reference sequence). The length of the CDR3 is 13 residues. Trimming removed 5 bases from V and 5 bases from J; junction bases left unmatched: 1. The CDR3 region is CASSRTSDNEQFF. The CDR3 DNA follows: TGTGCCAGCAGCCGGACTAGCGACAATGAGCAGTTCTTC.

This chain uses TRBV6-6 with TRBJ1-1; D call uncertain. V dropped 6 bases and J dropped 5 bases, with 7 bases sitting between them. The CDR3 covers 11 residues. The germline gives CDR1 MNHNY, CDR2 SVGAGI (reference sequence). The DNA for the CDR3 is TGTGCCAGCAGCTTTAGGACTGAAGCTTTCTTT. This gives the protein CASSFRTEAFF.

This chain joins TRBV6-6 and TRBJ2-3; D remains ambiguous. Deletions cut 4 bases from V and 8 bases from J, with 7 bases between. CDR1 is MNHNY, CDR2 SVGAGI, per germline (reference sequence). The length of the CDR3 is 11 residues. CDR3 sequence reads: CASSLLGTQYF. The CDR3 nucleotides are TGTGCCAGCAGTTTACTCGGTACGCAGTATTTT.

The CDR3 protein is CASYAGPGAYEQYF. DNA of the CDR3: TGCGCCAGCTACGCCGGGCCAGGGGCCTACGAGCAGTACTTC. The V gene is TRBV5-1, the J gene TRBJ2-7; perhaps TRBD1 as D (6 bases). V dropped 7 bases and J dropped 2 bases, with 16 bases sitting between them. This CDR3 spans 14 amino acids. Per germline, CDR1 SGHRS and CDR2 YFSETQ.

The chain uses TRBV6-5 and TRBJ1-2; D is perhaps TRBD1 (5 bases). CDR1 and CDR2 (germline): MNHEY, SVGAGI. The CDR3 is 15 amino acids. V lost 6 bases and J 8 bases, leaving 22 bases between the germline ends. For the CDR3, the DNA is TGTGCCAGCAGACCCACTGGTGGGACGACCCACGGCTACACCTTC. Translated, it gives CASRPTGGTTHGYTF.

The chain combines TRBV5-1 with TRBJ1-1; D possibly corresponds to TRBD1 (6 bases). Germline CDR1 and CDR2: SGHRS and YFSETQ. The ends were cut back, 4 bases at V and 4 bases at J, with 14 bases in the middle. The CDR3 consists of 14 residues. As DNA, the CDR3 is TGCGCCAGCAGCGAACAGGGAGTGAGCACTGAAGCTTTCTTT. Translated, it gives CASSEQGVSTEAFF.

The rearrangement links TRBV18 to TRBJ2-7; 7 nucleotides line up with TRBD1. The V gene's germline CDR1 is KGHSH and CDR2 LQKENI. Trimming at V came to 5 bases and at J to 3 bases, leaving 7 bases not matched to a gene. The CDR3 totals 14 residues. The CDR3: CASSLTRDSYEQYF. DNA for the CDR3: TGTGCCAGCTCATTAACCCGGGACAGCTACGAGCAGTACTTC.

The V call is TRBV15, the J call TRBJ1-3; maybe TRBD1 (6 bases). This CDR3 has 17 residues. The V gene lost 0 bases and the J gene lost 0 bases, with 12 bases spanning the gap. Per germline, CDR1 LNHNV and CDR2 YYDKDF (reference sequence). The DNA for the CDR3 is TGTGCCACCAGCAGAGAGAGGGGGAAGAGCTCTGGAAACACCATATATTTT. Protein product: CATSRERGKSSGNTIYF.

The chain is built from TRBV19 and TRBJ2-5; 7 bases are shared with TRBD1. From germline, CDR1 is LNHDA and CDR2 SQIVND (reference sequence). This CDR3 is built from 14 residues. J lost 5 bases, V lost 7 bases, and 10 bases had no gene match. The CDR3 nucleotides are TGTGCCAGTAAAATTTCAGGGGGTGCGGAGACCCAGTACTTC. Translated, it gives CASKISGGAETQYF.

This rearrangement joins TRBV6-6 to TRBJ1-1; D is unclear. The germline gives CDR1 MNHNY, CDR2 SVGAGI (reference sequence). The V end was cut by 0 bases, the J end by 7 bases, with 9 bases between. CDR3 length equals 13 residues. CDR3 nucleotide sequence: TGTGCCAGCAGTTACTCGAGGACGTTTGAAGCTTTCTTT. The encoded protein is CASSYSRTFEAFF.

As concerns this clone: A read error may produce the germline difference seen at one junction end. CDR3 loop: CASSQDSTGELFF. The CDR3 nucleotides read TGTGCTAGCAGCCAAGACAGCACCGGGGAGCTGTTTTTT. The V gene is TRBV7-7, the J gene TRBJ2-2; D may be TRBD1 (5 bases). The CDR3 spans 13 residues. Looked up from germline, CDR1 is SSHAT and CDR2 is FNYEAQ (reference sequence). Full variable domain (outside the CDR3, taken from reference TRBV7-7 and TRBJ2-2): GAGVSQSPRYKVTKRGQDVTLRCDPISSHATLYWYQQALGQGPEFLTYFNYEAQPDKSGLPSDRFSAERPEGSISTLTIQRTEQRDSAMYRCASSQDSTGELFFGEGSRLTVL.

The chain combines TRBV6-5 with TRBJ2-7; 7 bases line up with TRBD2. Germline V gene sequence: CDR1 MNHEY, CDR2 SVGAGI. V gave up 5 bases and J gave up 6 bases; unmatched junction bases: 7. CDR3 length: 13 residues. CDR3 loop: CASSPIAGGEQYF. CDR3 DNA sequence: TGTGCCAGCAGTCCCATAGCGGGCGGCGAGCAGTACTTC.

The genes are TRBV30 and TRBJ2-3; D may be TRBD1 or TRBD2 (5 bases each). This CDR3 contains 13 residues. The germline V gene has CDR1 GTSNPN and CDR2 SVGIG (reference sequence). The V end lost 5 bases, the J end lost 6 bases, and 15 bases lay between the germline ends. The CDR3 region is CAWGRHWGDTQYF. CDR3 DNA: TGTGCCTGGGGACGTCATTGGGGGGATACGCAGTATTTT.

The chain is built from TRBV11-2 and TRBJ2-7; TRBD1 agrees at 10 bases. Unmatched junction bases numbered 10, after V lost 5 bases and J lost 6 bases. The CDR3 extends over 15 amino acids. Germline-derived CDR1 and CDR2 are SGHAT and FQNNGV. CDR3 DNA sequence: TGTGCCAGCAGCCCCAGACAGGGGGCGCCCGGCGAGCAGTACTTC. Its protein product is CASSPRQGAPGEQYF.

The rearrangement uses TRBV7-9 and TRBJ2-2; 8 positions match TRBD1. V lost 1 base to trimming and J lost 5 bases; unmatched junction nucleotides: 3. The CDR3 is made up of 15 amino acids. CDR1 SEHNR and CDR2 FQNEAQ come from the germline V gene (reference sequence). CDR3 DNA: TGTGCCAGCAGCTTAGGGGACAGGCGGACCGGGGAGCTGTTTTTT. Translation gives CASSLGDRRTGELFF.

This chain uses TRBV9 with TRBJ2-7, with 7 bases matching TRBD1. CDR1 is SGDLS and CDR2 is YYNGEE in the germline V gene. V lost 0 bases to trimming and J lost 3 bases; unmatched junction nucleotides: 3. CDR3 length equals 14 residues. The CDR3 here is CASSVEGQFYEQYF. CDR3 coding DNA: TGTGCCAGCAGCGTAGAGGGACAGTTCTACGAGCAGTACTTC.

This clone was seen a handful of times. The V call is TRBV7-9, the J call TRBJ1-4, with 7 bases matching TRBD1. This CDR3 is built from 15 residues. The trim removed 3 bases at V and 5 bases at J, leaving 6 bases unmatched. Germline loops: CDR1 SEHNR, CDR2 FQNEAQ (reference sequence). The CDR3 sequence is CASSFPRDRNEKLFF. In DNA, the CDR3 is TGTGCCAGCAGCTTCCCCCGGGACAGAAATGAAAAACTGTTTTTT.

The chain employs TRBV30 and TRBJ1-2; possibly TRBD1 for D (6 bases). Trimming shortened V by 0 bases and J by 3 bases, and 20 bases separated the two germline ends. The CDR3 is 17 residues long. Germline V CDR1 and CDR2: GTSNPN, SVGIG (reference sequence). In DNA, the CDR3 is TGTGCCTGGAGTGTAATGGCAGGCGGGGGGGCCCACTATGGCTACACCTTC. Translating it yields CAWSVMAGGGAHYGYTF.

The CDR3 nucleotides are TGTGCCAGCAGCTATACAGGAGAGACCCAGTACTTC. Its translation: CASSYTGETQYF. The chain combines TRBV11-3 with TRBJ2-5; a weak D match, TRBD1 (5 bases). CDR3 length: 12 residues. The germline V gene encodes CDR1 SGHNT and CDR2 YENEEA. Trimming removed 4 bases at V and 4 bases at J, with 7 bases between.

The J gene is TRBJ2-1, the V gene TRBV6-1; D is ambiguous. Germline lookup yields CDR1 MNHNS and CDR2 SASEGT. The V end lost 8 bases, the J end lost 0 bases, and 14 bases lay between the germline ends. The CDR3 covers 15 residues. The CDR3 coding sequence is TGTGCCAGCGTTCAGGACCCATTCTCCTACAATGAGCAGTTCTTC. Amino acid sequence: CASVQDPFSYNEQFF.

In this sample, this clone turned up once. This chain links TRBV5-1 with TRBJ2-7, with TRBD2 identical over 8 bases. J was trimmed by 2 bases and V by 7 bases; bases with no gene match: 8. The CDR3 has 14 residues. Looked up from germline, CDR1 is SGHRS and CDR2 is YFSETQ. CDR3 loop: CASAPREGPYEQYF. CDR3 coding DNA: TGCGCCAGCGCTCCACGGGAGGGCCCCTACGAGCAGTACTTC.

The gene calls are TRBV5-1 and TRBJ2-1, with D possibly being TRBD1 (6 bases). This CDR3 is 15 amino acids long. Germline lookup yields CDR1 SGHRS and CDR2 YFSETQ. Trimming took off 4 bases at V and 0 bases at J, with 11 bases between the two ends. The CDR3 DNA reads as TGCGCCAGCAGCGGGACACCGAGCTCCTACAATGAGCAGTTCTTC. Translating it yields CASSGTPSSYNEQFF. The full variable domain, its missing parts supplied by reference TRBV5-1 and TRBJ2-1, is KAGVTQTPRYLIKTRGQQVTLSCSPISGHRSVSWYQQTPGQGLQFLFEYFSETQRNKGNFPGRFSGRQFSNSRSEMNVSTLELGDSALYLCASSGTPSSYNEQFFGPGTRLTVL.

The chain has TRBV28 and TRBJ2-6; D is perhaps TRBD1 (5 bases). CDR3 size: 15 residues. V dropped 6 bases and J dropped 0 bases, with 9 bases sitting between them. Germline V CDR1 and CDR2: MDHEN, SYDVKM. CDR3 nucleotide sequence: TGTGCCAGCAGGGACACTCTCTCTGGGGCCAACGTCCTGACTTTC. Its translation: CASRDTLSGANVLTF.

The chain carries TRBV7-9 and TRBJ1-1; a possible D gene is TRBD1 (5 bases). This CDR3 is 15 amino acids long. The germline gives CDR1 SEHNR, CDR2 FQNEAQ (reference sequence). V shed 3 bases and J shed 8 bases, with 19 bases lying between them. The DNA of the CDR3 is TGTGCCAGCAGCTTGAGGAGGGCGGGACCTTCGGAAGCTTTCTTT. This codes for CASSLRRAGPSEAFF.

This clone appeared once. The J gene is TRBJ1-2, the V gene TRBV4-3; D gene ambiguous. Germline V lookup: CDR1 LGHNA, CDR2 YSLEER. This CDR3 has 13 amino acids. V dropped 1 base and J dropped 6 bases, with 9 bases sitting between them. The CDR3 DNA reads TGCGCCAGCAGCCAAGGCCCCCTAAATGGCTACACCTTC. It translates to CASSQGPLNGYTF.

The J gene is TRBJ2-5, the V gene TRBV18; 8 positions match TRBD2. Germline-derived CDR1 and CDR2 are KGHSH and LQKENI. The CDR3 is 15 residues long. The V and J ends lost 0 bases and 4 bases, in that order; junction bases with no gene match: 4. The CDR3 nucleotides are TGTGCCAGCTCACCACCAAATCGGGAGGGAGAGACCCAGTACTTC. Its translation is CASSPPNREGETQYF.

This clone appeared a single time. J is TRBJ1-1 and V is TRBV11-3, with D maybe TRBD1 (5 bases). Germline V gives CDR1 SGHNT, CDR2 YENEEA. Trimming took off 6 bases at V and 5 bases at J, with 13 bases between the two ends. This CDR3 comprises 13 residues. In DNA form, the CDR3 reads TGTGCCAGCAGACCCCCGGGGGTGACTGAAGCTTTCTTT. Residues: CASRPPGVTEAFF.